The text below deals with one T cell receptor beta chain. Its cognate antigen is unknown. Other DNA sequences from this sample encode an identical CDR3 as well. The record originates from a study of graft-versus-host responses after intestinal transplantation. The protocol was immunoSEQ multiplex PCR, while the TCRdb copy is restricted to in-frame clones and leaves out a portion. The profile shows about 90,000 clones, 90% to 95% of them singletons. The length of the CDR3 is 13 residues. Germline V gene sequence: CDR1 PRHDT, CDR2 FYEKMQ (reference sequence). J was trimmed by 7 bases and V by 5 bases; bases with no gene match: 2.

This clonotype was obtained from a human donor who was the organ donor for an intestinal transplant. The V and J genes are TRBV13 and TRBJ2-3; 11 bases align to TRBD2. Sequences were derived from unstimulated CD8+ T cells sorted from spleen or lymph node cells, sampled before transplant. Written as DNA, the CDR3 is TGTGCCAGCAGCGCTAGCGGGAGGTATACGCAGTATTTT. This translates into CASSASGRYTQYF. The full variable domain, in which reference TRBV13 and TRBJ2-3 provide the parts outside the CDR3, is AAGVIQSPRHLIKEKRETATLKCYPIPRHDTVYWYQQGPGQDPQFLISFYEKMQSDKGSIPDRFSAQQFSDYHSELNMSSLELGDSALYFCASSASGRYTQYFGPGTRLTVL.